This T cell receptor (beta chain) was sequenced in a study of T cell clonotyping in hematopoietic cell transplantation. Study outcomes and limitations: After transplant, recipient diversity fell while pathologically expanded clonotypes grew through day 180.

As for this clone: Its target is not known.

Measured with immunoSEQ multiplex PCR; TCRdb has only the in-frame clones, and not every one. The sample carries just under 3,500 clones, 55% to 75% recorded once. From germline, CDR1 is SGHAT and CDR2 FQNNGV. The ends were cut back, 1 base at V and 9 bases at J, with 10 bases in the middle. The CDR3 totals 14 residues. The source material was peripheral blood mononuclear cells, sampled 30 days after allogeneic stem cell transplant. This chain uses TRBV11-2 with TRBJ1-6, with a possible D match to TRBD1 (5 bases). The sequence was obtained from a male patient between 35 and 55 years old who had an allogeneic stem cell transplant from an unrelated donor, so the T cells may come from the graft donor. Some clones in this sample may be carry-over from other donors' samples. This CDR3 reads CASSLAVGGSPLHF. The DNA for the CDR3 is TGTGCCAGCAGCTTAGCAGTTGGGGGTTCACCCCTCCACTTT.